This is a list of T cell receptor beta chains from one sample in a study of T cell responses to AZD1222 COVID-19 vaccine. Clones were read by immunoSEQ multiplex PCR, and TCRdb kept only the in-frame ones, dropping some. The sample consists of around 94,000 clones, roughly nine tenths of them appearing once. This specimen consisted of peripheral blood, obtained on day 0 of AZD1222 vaccination. The receptors shown here come from an adult in good health. Each CDR3 is given with its conserved first and last residue. The D gene is left open where the match is weak. Rows give clone size only sometimes, using once, few, many, or a class for an expanded clone.

abundance: .
j_gene: TRBJ1-1
v_gene: TRBV9
len: 15
d_gene: .
CDR3nt: TGTGCCAGCAGCCCCCGCTCCGTACAGAACACTGAAGCTTTCTTT
CDR3aa: CASSPRSVQNTEAFF

abundance: once
j_gene: TRBJ1-6
v_gene: TRBV5-1
len: 16
d_gene: .
CDR3nt: TGCGCCAGCAGCTTGGGAGGTAGCTCCTATAATTCACCCCTCCACTTT
CDR3aa: CASSLGGSSYNSPLHF

abundance: .
j_gene: TRBJ2-5
v_gene: TRBV7-6
len: 16
d_gene: TRBD2
CDR3nt: TGTGCCAGCAGCTTAGCTCGGACTAGCGGGGAAGAGACCCAGTACTTC
CDR3aa: CASSLARTSGEETQYF

abundance: .
j_gene: TRBJ1-1
v_gene: TRBV5-1
len: 15
d_gene: .
CDR3nt: TGCGCCAGCAGCCAGCAAGGGAGGGAGAACACTGAAGCTTTCTTT
CDR3aa: CASSQQGRENTEAFF

abundance: once
j_gene: TRBJ1-6
v_gene: TRBV7-9
len: 14
d_gene: .
CDR3nt: TGTGCCAGCAGCTTAGGAGGGTTCGAATCACCCCTCCACTTT
CDR3aa: CASSLGGFESPLHF

abundance: once
j_gene: TRBJ1-6
v_gene: TRBV4-1
len: 18
d_gene: .
CDR3nt: TGCGCCAGCAGCCAAGTCCCCCTTAGGGAGGCCTATAATTCACCCCTCCACTTT
CDR3aa: CASSQVPLREAYNSPLHF

abundance: once
j_gene: TRBJ1-2
v_gene: TRBV7-3
len: 14
d_gene: TRBD1
CDR3nt: TGTGCCAGCAGCTTAACCCGGACAGGGGCTGGCTACACCTTC
CDR3aa: CASSLTRTGAGYTF

abundance: .
j_gene: TRBJ1-2
v_gene: TRBV6-5
len: 14
d_gene: .
CDR3nt: TGTGCCAGCAGTTACTCGATGGGGCACTATGGCTACACCTTC
CDR3aa: CASSYSMGHYGYTF

abundance: .
j_gene: TRBJ1-2
v_gene: TRBV28
len: 14
d_gene: .
CDR3nt: TGTGCCAGCACCACCCGGACGGGGGTGTATGGCTACACCTTC
CDR3aa: CASTTRTGVYGYTF

abundance: .
j_gene: TRBJ2-7
v_gene: TRBV18
len: 14
d_gene: TRBD1
CDR3nt: TGTGCCAGCTCACCAGACAGGGGCCCGTACGAGCAGTACTTC
CDR3aa: CASSPDRGPYEQYF

abundance: .
j_gene: TRBJ1-2
v_gene: TRBV10-3
len: 15
d_gene: .
CDR3nt: TGTGCCATCAGTGAGGGAAGGACACCGGCGGCTGGCTACACCTTC
CDR3aa: CAISEGRTPAAGYTF

abundance: .
j_gene: TRBJ1-1
v_gene: TRBV6-5
len: 11
d_gene: .
CDR3nt: TGTGTTTCGGGGATTTACACTGAAGCTTTCTTT
CDR3aa: CVSGIYTEAFF

abundance: .
j_gene: TRBJ2-4
v_gene: TRBV4-1
len: 17
d_gene: .
CDR3nt: TGCGCCAGCAGCCATACCACCGGACACGCAGCCAAAAACATTCAGTACTTC
CDR3aa: CASSHTTGHAAKNIQYF

abundance: .
j_gene: TRBJ1-4
v_gene: TRBV21-1
len: 14
d_gene: .
CDR3nt: TGTGCCAGCAGCAAGGGGCAGGGTAATGAAAAACTGTTTTTT
CDR3aa: CASSKGQGNEKLFF

abundance: .
j_gene: TRBJ1-1
v_gene: TRBV27
len: 17
d_gene: .
CDR3nt: TGTGCCAGCACCCTCCAGGGAAGAGGAGCATTGAACACTGAAGCTTTCTTT
CDR3aa: CASTLQGRGALNTEAFF

abundance: .
j_gene: TRBJ2-1
v_gene: TRBV10-3
len: 15
d_gene: TRBD2
CDR3nt: TGTGCCATCAGTGAAGGGCGGGGGGCGCACAATGAGCAGTTCTTC
CDR3aa: CAISEGRGAHNEQFF

abundance: .
j_gene: TRBJ1-3
v_gene: TRBV10-1
len: 17
d_gene: TRBD1
CDR3nt: TGCGCCAGCAGTACAGGGGCAGGGGGCATCGGCGGAAACACCATATATTTT
CDR3aa: CASSTGAGGIGGNTIYF

abundance: .
j_gene: TRBJ2-5
v_gene: TRBV19
len: 12
d_gene: .
CDR3nt: TGTGCCAGTAGTGCACGGACGAGGACCCAGTACTTC
CDR3aa: CASSARTRTQYF

abundance: .
j_gene: TRBJ2-5
v_gene: TRBV27
len: 14
d_gene: .
CDR3nt: TGTGCCAGCAGTTATGGGGGATACCAAGAGACCCAGTACTTC
CDR3aa: CASSYGGYQETQYF

abundance: .
j_gene: TRBJ1-2
v_gene: TRBV7-9
len: 16
d_gene: .
CDR3nt: TGTGCCAGCAGCTTATCCCCGGGGACGACCCTCCATGGCTACACCTTC
CDR3aa: CASSLSPGTTLHGYTF

abundance: .
j_gene: TRBJ1-2
v_gene: TRBV6-2/TRBV6-3
len: 14
d_gene: TRBD1
CDR3nt: TGTGCCAGCAGTTCGGGACAGCATAACTATGGCTACACCTTC
CDR3aa: CASSSGQHNYGYTF

abundance: .
j_gene: TRBJ2-5
v_gene: TRBV10-1
len: 17
d_gene: .
CDR3nt: TGCGCCAGCAGATTCGGGGGTGGGGCGGGGACACAAGAGACCCAGTACTTC
CDR3aa: CASRFGGGAGTQETQYF

abundance: .
j_gene: TRBJ2-2
v_gene: TRBV29-1
len: 16
d_gene: .
CDR3nt: TGCAGCGTTGGGCCGTTTTGGGGGGCCAACACCGGGGAGCTGTTTTTT
CDR3aa: CSVGPFWGANTGELFF

abundance: .
j_gene: TRBJ1-2
v_gene: TRBV29-1
len: 13
d_gene: TRBD1
CDR3nt: TGCAGCGTTGCCTCCGGGACAGACTATGGCTACACCTTC
CDR3aa: CSVASGTDYGYTF

abundance: .
j_gene: TRBJ1-3
v_gene: TRBV30
len: 15
d_gene: .
CDR3nt: TGTGCCTGGAGTGGAGGGTTAAGGTCTGGAAACACCATATATTTT
CDR3aa: CAWSGGLRSGNTIYF

abundance: once
j_gene: TRBJ1-1
v_gene: TRBV12-5
len: 16
d_gene: TRBD1
CDR3nt: TGTGCTAGTGGTTTGGTACTTTCTCGGACAGGGCTACGAGCTTTCTTT
CDR3aa: CASGLVLSRTGLRAFF

abundance: .
j_gene: TRBJ2-7
v_gene: TRBV12-5
len: 14
d_gene: TRBD1
CDR3nt: TGTGCTAGTGGCCGACAGGGGACCAACTACGAGCAGTACTTC
CDR3aa: CASGRQGTNYEQYF

abundance: once
j_gene: TRBJ1-1
v_gene: TRBV29-1
len: 11
d_gene: .
CDR3nt: TGCAGCGTTGATAACGTGGATGAAGCTTTCTTT
CDR3aa: CSVDNVDEAFF

abundance: .
j_gene: TRBJ1-4
v_gene: TRBV6-2/TRBV6-3
len: 13
d_gene: .
CDR3nt: TGTGCCAGCAGTTCCTGGACAGTTGAAAAACTGTTTTTT
CDR3aa: CASSSWTVEKLFF

abundance: .
j_gene: TRBJ1-5
v_gene: TRBV7-2
len: 13
d_gene: .
CDR3nt: TGTGCCAGCACCTCCGACCGAGATCAGCCCCAGCATTTT
CDR3aa: CASTSDRDQPQHF

abundance: .
j_gene: TRBJ1-1
v_gene: TRBV9
len: 17
d_gene: .
CDR3nt: TGTGCCAGCAGCGTAGACCCGGGGGCAGGGGTAAACACTGAAGCTTTCTTT
CDR3aa: CASSVDPGAGVNTEAFF